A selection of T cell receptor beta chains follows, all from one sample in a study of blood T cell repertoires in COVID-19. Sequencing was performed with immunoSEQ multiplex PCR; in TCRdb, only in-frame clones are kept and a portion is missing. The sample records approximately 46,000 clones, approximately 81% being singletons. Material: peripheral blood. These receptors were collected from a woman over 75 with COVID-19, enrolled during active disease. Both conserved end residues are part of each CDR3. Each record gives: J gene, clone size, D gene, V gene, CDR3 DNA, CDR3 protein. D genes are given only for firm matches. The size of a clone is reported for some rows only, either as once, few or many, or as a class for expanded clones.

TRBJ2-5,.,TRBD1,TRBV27,TGTGCCAGCAGCCACAGGGGGTTGGAGACCCAGTACTTC,CASSHRGLETQYF
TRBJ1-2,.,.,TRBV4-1,TGCGCCAGCAGCCCTGGATGGGGGGAGTATGGCTACACCTTC,CASSPGWGEYGYTF
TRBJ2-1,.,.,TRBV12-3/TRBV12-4,TGTGCCAGCAGTTTAAAGGCGGGGGAGCAGTTCTTC,CASSLKAGEQFF
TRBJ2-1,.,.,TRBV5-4,TGTGCCAGCAGCAGCGGACAGTCCACCTACAATGAGCAGTTCTTC,CASSSGQSTYNEQFF
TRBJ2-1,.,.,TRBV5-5,TGTGCCAGCAGCTTGGCCCATCTAGGTCCTAACAATGAGCAGTTCTTC,CASSLAHLGPNNEQFF
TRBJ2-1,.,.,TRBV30,TGTGCCTGGAGTGTAAGAACTGGCTACAATGAGCAGTTCTTC,CAWSVRTGYNEQFF
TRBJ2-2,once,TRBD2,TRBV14,TGTGCCAGCAGCGGACTAGCGGGGCCCACCGGGGAGCTGTTTTTT,CASSGLAGPTGELFF
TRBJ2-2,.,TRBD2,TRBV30,TGTGCCTGGAGGGGCGCGGGAGGGCTTACCGGGGAGCTGTTTTTT,CAWRGAGGLTGELFF
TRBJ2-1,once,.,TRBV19,TGTGCCAGTAGAGGATCGGGTAGTAATGAGCAGTTCTTC,CASRGSGSNEQFF
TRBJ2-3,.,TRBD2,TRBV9,TGTGCCAGCAGCGTTGCGTCTAGCGGGAGTGGGAGCACAGATACGCAGTATTTT,CASSVASSGSGSTDTQYF
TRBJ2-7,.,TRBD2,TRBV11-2,TGTGCCAGCAGCTTAGAAGGCGGGAGAGGGAGCTACGAGCAGTACTTC,CASSLEGGRGSYEQYF
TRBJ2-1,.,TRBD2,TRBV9,TGTGCCAGCAGCGTAGAGGTCAGCGGGAGGGCCAGCGGTGAGCAGTTCTTC,CASSVEVSGRASGEQFF
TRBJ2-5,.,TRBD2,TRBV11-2,TGTGCCAGCAGCTTAGGTGGACTAGCGGGATTGAAAGAGACCCAGTACTTC,CASSLGGLAGLKETQYF
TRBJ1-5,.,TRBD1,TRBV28,TGTGCCAGCAGTTCACTTCATCACAGGGGGCGGGGTCAGCCCCAGCATTTT,CASSSLHHRGRGQPQHF
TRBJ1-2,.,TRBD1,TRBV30,TGTGCCTGGAGTCAACAGGGGTATGGCTACACCTTC,CAWSQQGYGYTF
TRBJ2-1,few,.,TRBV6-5,TGTGCCGGAGCAGACAGGCACAATGAGCAGTTCTTC,CAGADRHNEQFF
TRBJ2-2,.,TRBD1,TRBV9,TGTGCCAGCAGCACCCGGGACAGGCCGCCCGGGGAGCTGTTTTTT,CASSTRDRPPGELFF
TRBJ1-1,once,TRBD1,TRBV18,TGTGCCAGCTCACTCCAGGGGGGTGTGAACACTGAAGCTTTCTTT,CASSLQGGVNTEAFF
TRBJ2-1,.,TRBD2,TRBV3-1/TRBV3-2,TGTGCCAGCAGCCAAGATGGAAAGCGGGGTTACAATGAGCAGTTCTTC,CASSQDGKRGYNEQFF
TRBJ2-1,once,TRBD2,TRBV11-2,TGTGCCAGCAGGCCAAGGGTTCCGGGACTAGCGGGTCCGGGCAATGAGCAGTTCTTC,CASRPRVPGLAGPGNEQFF
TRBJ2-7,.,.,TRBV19,TGTGCCAGTAACACAGGTGACTACGAGCAGTACTTC,CASNTGDYEQYF
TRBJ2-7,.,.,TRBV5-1,TGCGCCAGCAGCTTGGAACTAGTCTCCTACGAGCAGTACTTC,CASSLELVSYEQYF
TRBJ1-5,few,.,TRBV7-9,TGTGCCAGCAGCCATCGGGACACTCCCATGGCCCAGCATTTT,CASSHRDTPMAQHF
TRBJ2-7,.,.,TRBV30,TGTGCCTGGACCTCCTCCGGCGGCCGGGGAGTTGACTACGAGCAGTACTTC,CAWTSSGGRGVDYEQYF
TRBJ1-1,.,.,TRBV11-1,TGTGCCAGCAGCTTAGGAGAGAACACTGAAGCTTTCTTT,CASSLGENTEAFF
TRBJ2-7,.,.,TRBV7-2,TGTGCCAGCAGTCGGAGCCTTAGCGGCTACGAGCAGTACTTC,CASSRSLSGYEQYF
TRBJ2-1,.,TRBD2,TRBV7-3,TGTGCCAGCAGCTTTGCCGGGACTAGCGGCTACAATGAGCAGTTCTTC,CASSFAGTSGYNEQFF
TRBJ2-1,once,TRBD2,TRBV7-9,TGTGCCAGCAGCTTAGGGGTAGCGGGAGAGGGTGAGCAGTTCTTC,CASSLGVAGEGEQFF
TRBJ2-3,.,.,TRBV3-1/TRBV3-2,TGTGCCAGCAGCCCCCGACAGCGCACAGATACGCAGTATTTT,CASSPRQRTDTQYF
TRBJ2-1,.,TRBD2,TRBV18,TGTGCCAGCTCACCCTATTGGACTAGGTACAATGAGCAGTTCTTC,CASSPYWTRYNEQFF
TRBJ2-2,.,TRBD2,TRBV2,TGTGCCAGCAGTGTCGCTAGCGGGAGGGCATCCGGGGAGCTGTTTTTT,CASSVASGRASGELFF